A single sample gave rise to the 31 T cell receptor beta chains below, sequenced in a study of shared clonotypes between healthy human individuals. The assay was immunoSEQ multiplex PCR, and TCRdb's table has in-frame clones only and misses some. The profile shows a few million clones, more than 80% of them singletons. Sequencing was done on a sample of naive CD4+ T cells from PBMCs. Subset given: CD45RA+ positively selected. Receptors originate from a man aged 18 to 35 in good health. Some clones in this sample may be carry-over from other donors' samples.

A remark on this clone: Distinct nucleotide sequences in the sample also encode this CDR3. V usage is TRBV5-1 and J usage is TRBJ2-2; no reliable D call. In germline, CDR1 is SGHRS, CDR2 YFSETQ. This CDR3 is 13 amino acids long. The V and J ends lost 3 bases and 5 bases respectively, with 8 bases between them. The CDR3 protein is CASSSTPTGELFF. Here the CDR3 DNA reads TGCGCCAGCAGCTCCACGCCAACCGGGGAGCTGTTTTTT.

The sample holds one count of this clone. The chain links TRBV27 to TRBJ2-7; the D gene is possibly TRBD2 (5 bases). With 2 bases removed from V and 1 base from J, the gap between germline ends came to 6 bases. This CDR3 comprises 13 residues. Germline V lookup: CDR1 MNHEY, CDR2 SMNVEV (reference sequence). CDR3 nucleotide sequence: TGTGCCAGCAGTTTAAGGAGGTCCTACGAGCAGTACTTC. Its translation is CASSLRRSYEQYF.

The gene calls are TRBV2 and TRBJ1-1, with a weak D call TRBD1 (6 bases). This CDR3 comprises 15 residues. V lost 8 bases to trimming and J lost 1 base, with 17 bases between them. Germline V gene lookup returns CDR1 SNHLY and CDR2 FYNNEI. The CDR3 loop reads CASVPIYRENTEAFF. The CDR3 coding sequence is TGTGCCAGCGTACCTATATACAGGGAGAACACTGAAGCTTTCTTT.

The chain links TRBV28 to TRBJ1-2; D not resolved. Germline CDR1 is MDHEN and CDR2 is SYDVKM. V was cut by 5 bases and J by 2 bases, with 6 bases left in between. The CDR3 is made up of 12 amino acids. This chain's CDR3 is CASSRSNYGYTF. Here the CDR3 DNA reads TGTGCCAGCAGTCGCTCGAACTATGGCTACACCTTC.

The rearrangement uses TRBV11-2 and TRBJ2-5; the D is unclear. CDR1 is SGHAT and CDR2 is FQNNGV in the germline V gene. V was clipped by 0 bases and J by 2 bases, with 10 bases between them. The CDR3 contains 15 residues. CDR3 loop: CASSLDGSSQETQYF. The CDR3 DNA reads as TGTGCCAGCAGCTTAGACGGGTCTAGTCAAGAGACCCAGTACTTC.

This chain connects TRBV5-8 to TRBJ2-7, with D uncertain. CDR1 is SGHTS, CDR2 YDEGEE, per germline. Trimming shortened V by 5 bases and J by 0 bases, and 3 bases separated the two germline ends. The CDR3 sequence is 11 residues long. The CDR3 reads CASRGSYEQYF. CDR3 bases: TGTGCCAGCAGAGGCTCCTACGAGCAGTACTTC.

This clone was detected once. Other DNA sequences within the sample encode an identical CDR3. The chain carries TRBV29-1 and TRBJ2-7; 7 nucleotides align to TRBD1. This CDR3 is built from 13 residues. Trimming took 4 bases from V and 4 from J; bases not matched to a gene: 7. Germline V gives CDR1 SQVTM, CDR2 ANQGSEA. CDR3 sequence: CSVGPGGAYEQYF. The CDR3 bases are TGCAGCGTTGGACCAGGGGGTGCTTACGAGCAGTACTTC.

This clone was observed a single time. The sample contains more than one DNA sequence encoding this CDR3. This rearrangement joins TRBV2 to TRBJ2-7, with 7 bases lining up with TRBD1. Looked up from germline, CDR1 is SNHLY and CDR2 is FYNNEI. V lost 2 bases to trimming and J lost 4 bases; unmatched junction nucleotides: 5. This CDR3 contains 14 residues. CDR3 coding DNA: TGTGCCAGCAGTGAACAGGGGGTGACTTACGAGCAGTACTTC. Translating gives CASSEQGVTYEQYF.

V is TRBV9 and J is TRBJ2-1, with D hard to call. Trimming took 0 bases from V and 5 from J, leaving 6 bases between them. CDR3 size: 13 residues. Per germline, CDR1 SGDLS and CDR2 YYNGEE. Here the CDR3 reads CASSVVTDNEQFF. CDR3 in DNA: TGTGCCAGCAGCGTAGTAACGGACAATGAGCAGTTCTTC.

The V call is TRBV5-1, the J call TRBJ2-5; TRBD1 is a possible D gene (6 bases). The CDR3 contains 14 residues. CDR1 and CDR2 from the germline V gene are SGHRS and YFSETQ. The V end was cut by 4 bases, the J end by 3 bases, with 13 bases between. The CDR3 loop reads CASSISGVEETQYF. CDR3 sequence (DNA): TGCGCCAGCAGCATATCAGGGGTGGAAGAGACCCAGTACTTC.

V usage is TRBV5-1 and J usage is TRBJ2-1; tentatively, D is TRBD2 (6 bases). The CDR3 is 14 residues long. Germline CDR1 reads SGHRS; CDR2 reads YFSETQ. The ends were cut back, 7 bases at V and 4 bases at J, with 15 bases in the middle. Written as DNA, the CDR3 is TGCGCCAGCGGACTTGGGCGGGGATACAATGAGCAGTTCTTC. It is translated as CASGLGRGYNEQFF.

The rearrangement uses TRBV6-5 and TRBJ1-1; weak D call: TRBD1 (6 bases). The CDR3 consists of 13 residues. V gave up 5 bases and J gave up 8 bases, with 15 bases separating them. Germline V gene data show CDR1 as MNHEY and CDR2 as SVGAGI. The CDR3 coding sequence is TGTGCCAGCAGTGCCGAAGCTACAGGGGAAGCTTTCTTT. This encodes CASSAEATGEAFF.

V and J are TRBV11-2 and TRBJ2-1; the match to TRBD2 covers 14 bases. This CDR3 is 17 amino acids long. The germline CDR1 and CDR2 sequences are SGHAT and FQNNGV. V trimming: 3 bases; J trimming: 7 bases; junction bases outside the gene matches: 8. The CDR3 reads CASSFRGLAGARNEQFF. CDR3 DNA: TGTGCCAGCAGCTTTAGGGGACTAGCGGGGGCCCGGAATGAGCAGTTCTTC.

Here the CDR3 reads CASQVGGQYF. CDR3 in DNA: TGTGCCTCCCAGGTCGGGGGGCAGTACTTC. J is TRBJ2-7 and V is TRBV2; D perhaps matches TRBD2 (6 bases). The V gene's germline CDR1 is SNHLY and CDR2 FYNNEI. This CDR3 is 10 amino acids long. V was clipped by 11 bases and J by 9 bases, with 14 bases between them.

The gene calls are TRBV5-6 and TRBJ2-5; TRBD1 is a possible D gene (5 bases). The CDR3 spans 15 residues. V dropped 3 bases and J dropped 5 bases, with 17 bases sitting between them. CDR1 SGHDT and CDR2 YYEEEE come from the germline V gene. The chain's CDR3 is CASSSRVRATETQYF. The CDR3 bases are TGTGCCAGCAGCTCTAGGGTCAGGGCCACCGAGACCCAGTACTTC.

The table lists this clone with a count of one. The V gene is TRBV6-1, the J gene TRBJ1-1, with TRBD1 identical over 11 bases. The CDR3 is 20 amino acids. Germline CDR1 reads MNHNS; CDR2 reads SASEGT. V was clipped by 0 bases and J by 1 base; unmatched bases: 13. CDR3 sequence: CASSEAGRRGQGDWNTEAFF. CDR3 coding DNA: TGTGCCAGCAGTGAAGCCGGCCGTAGGGGACAGGGGGATTGGAACACTGAAGCTTTCTTT.

The CDR3 sequence: CASSGGFATNEKLFF. CDR3 in DNA: TGTGCCAGCAGCGGAGGATTTGCAACTAATGAAAAACTGTTTTTT. This chain links TRBV9 with TRBJ1-4; D gene uncertain. The CDR3 contains 15 residues. V dropped 3 bases and J dropped 0 bases, with 9 bases sitting between them. CDR1 SGDLS and CDR2 YYNGEE come from the germline V gene.

The rearrangement joins TRBV5-1 to TRBJ2-2, with TRBD2 matching 11 bases. This CDR3 contains 16 residues. Germline CDR1 is SGHRS and CDR2 is YFSETQ. Unmatched junction bases numbered 6, after V lost 2 bases and J lost 6 bases. The CDR3 sequence: CASSFSGRAYAGELFF. The DNA for the CDR3 is TGCGCCAGCAGCTTTAGCGGGAGGGCCTACGCCGGGGAGCTGTTTTTT.

This chain uses TRBV6-6 with TRBJ2-3; weak D call: TRBD2 (5 bases). V lost 6 bases and J lost 0, with 16 bases in between. This CDR3 is built from 16 residues. Germline CDR1 MNHNY, CDR2 SVGAGI (reference sequence). For the CDR3, the DNA is TGTGCCAGCAGCCTCACAGCGGTACCTAGCACAGATACGCAGTATTTT. Its protein product is CASSLTAVPSTDTQYF.

The V and J genes are TRBV9 and TRBJ2-1; no definite D call. Germline CDR1 SGDLS, CDR2 YYNGEE. The CDR3 covers 14 residues. Trimming removed 0 bases at V and 6 bases at J, with 10 bases between. CDR3: CASSVASRSNEQFF. The CDR3 DNA sequence: TGTGCCAGCAGCGTAGCTTCACGGAGCAATGAGCAGTTCTTC.

Only a few counts were recorded for this clone. The chain uses TRBV7-9 and TRBJ1-1, with unresolved D. The V gene lost 1 base and the J gene lost 7 bases, with 7 bases spanning the gap. The V gene's germline CDR1 is SEHNR and CDR2 FQNEAQ (reference sequence). The CDR3 spans 12 residues. This chain's CDR3 is CASSLVAGEAFF. The CDR3 DNA reads TGTGCCAGCAGCTTAGTGGCGGGTGAAGCTTTCTTT.

This clone was recorded once. This chain joins TRBV2 and TRBJ2-7; a possible D gene is TRBD1 (7 bases). CDR1 is SNHLY, CDR2 FYNNEI, per germline. CDR3 length: 13 residues. V lost 7 bases and J 6 bases, leaving 16 bases between the germline ends. This chain's CDR3 is CASNSDRRGEQYF. For the CDR3, the DNA is TGTGCCAGCAATTCGGACAGGCGGGGCGAGCAGTACTTC.

V and J are TRBV6-5 and TRBJ2-7; D perhaps matches TRBD1 (5 bases). The CDR3 has 15 amino acids. Looked up from germline, CDR1 is MNHEY and CDR2 is SVGAGI. Trimming cost V 0 bases and J 3 bases, with 12 bases left between them. The CDR3 nucleotides read TGTGCCAGCAGTTACTCCCAGGGAAAGGTCTACGAGCAGTACTTC. This encodes CASSYSQGKVYEQYF.

This clone was recorded only once. The chain combines TRBV29-1 with TRBJ2-2; 8 bases are shared with TRBD2. The CDR3 has 14 residues. The ends lost 6 bases at V and 4 bases at J; junction bases unmatched: 7. CDR1 and CDR2 (germline): SQVTM, ANQGSEA. The CDR3 sequence is CSVKRERVTGELFF. CDR3 nucleotide sequence: TGCAGCGTGAAGCGGGAGAGGGTCACCGGGGAGCTGTTTTTT.

V usage is TRBV2 and J usage is TRBJ2-1; a possible D gene is TRBD2 (6 bases). The CDR3 is 15 residues long. V was trimmed by 5 bases and J by 1 base, leaving 12 bases between them. Germline lookup yields CDR1 SNHLY and CDR2 FYNNEI. The CDR3 nucleotides read TGTGCCAGCAGTCCCCTGGCGGGGTCCTACAATGAGCAGTTCTTC. It translates to CASSPLAGSYNEQFF.

The rearrangement joins TRBV15 to TRBJ1-2; D remains unclear. This CDR3 is built from 16 residues. V lost 0 bases, J lost 8 bases, and 19 bases lay in between. The germline gives CDR1 LNHNV, CDR2 YYDKDF (reference sequence). CDR3 sequence (DNA): TGTGCCACCAGCAGAGATCAAAGTTCTGGGCGAAAGGGCTACACCTTC. It encodes CATSRDQSSGRKGYTF. Looking up the rest from reference TRBV15 and TRBJ1-2 gives the full variable domain: DAMVIQNPRYQVTQFGKPVTLSCSQTLNHNVMYWYQQKSSQAPKLLFHYYDKDFNNEADTPDNFQSRRPNTSFCFLDIRSPGLGDTAMYLCATSRDQSSGRKGYTFGSGTRLTVV.

The chain links TRBV28 to TRBJ2-7, with TRBD1 identical over 9 bases. Germline CDR1 and CDR2: MDHEN and SYDVKM. This CDR3 comprises 15 residues. V trimming: 7 bases; J trimming: 6 bases; junction bases outside the gene matches: 13. The CDR3 coding sequence is TGTGCCAGCACCGTCCCGGGACAGGGAGGTCGCGAGCAGTACTTC. Translating it yields CASTVPGQGGREQYF.

The chain joins TRBV4-1 to TRBJ2-1; D is unclear. The CDR3 is 16 amino acids. The germline gives CDR1 MGHRA, CDR2 YSYEKL. V lost 2 bases to trimming and J lost 0 bases, with 11 bases between them. This chain's CDR3 is CASSQTQLSSYNEQFF. CDR3 DNA: TGCGCCAGCAGCCAAACACAGCTGTCCTCCTACAATGAGCAGTTCTTC.

V is TRBV10-1 and J is TRBJ2-1, with 15 bases lining up with TRBD2. In germline, CDR1 is WNHNN, CDR2 SYGVQD (reference sequence). The CDR3 loop spans 15 amino acids. V trimming: 4 bases; J trimming: 8 bases; junction bases outside the gene matches: 3. DNA for the CDR3: TGCGCCAGCAGTGGGGGGACTAGCGGGAGGCATGAGCAGTTCTTC. Translation gives CASSGGTSGRHEQFF.

The chain uses TRBV19 and TRBJ2-6; the D call may be TRBD1 or TRBD2 (5 bases each). Germline values: CDR1 LNHDA, CDR2 SQIVND (reference sequence). Between the trimmed V and J ends, which lost 0 bases and 0 bases, there was a span of 9 bases. The CDR3 totals 17 residues. CDR3 nucleotides: TGTGCCAGTAGTATAGATCGGGGCCTCTCTGGGGCCAACGTCCTGACTTTC. This encodes CASSIDRGLSGANVLTF. Looking up the rest from reference TRBV19 and TRBJ2-6 gives the full variable domain: DGGITQSPKYLFRKEGQNVTLSCEQNLNHDAMYWYRQDPGQGLRLIYYSQIVNDFQKGDIAEGYSVSREKKESFPLTVTSAQKNPTAFYLCASSIDRGLSGANVLTFGAGSRLTVL.

The genes are TRBV9 and TRBJ2-3, with 11 bases matching TRBD2. CDR3 size: 20 residues. The germline V gene has CDR1 SGDLS and CDR2 YYNGEE. The V and J ends lost 4 bases and 3 bases, in that order; junction bases with no gene match: 19. The CDR3 DNA is TGTGCCAGCAGCCTCGGGGGAGGGACTAGCGGAAGCCGGCGTACAGATACGCAGTATTTT. Encoded protein: CASSLGGGTSGSRRTDTQYF.